The TCR beta chain under discussion was sequenced for a study of blood T cell repertoires in COVID-19. Study-level information: Samples taken during acute and convalescent COVID-19 were collected in the United States, Italy and Spain. T cells, B-cell-depleted T cells, or PBMCs provided the cDNA or gDNA that served as material.

A case of COVID-19 had been met by exposed participants within 2 weeks before study entry. TCRdb's copy holds only in-frame clones and misses some; the assay was immunoSEQ multiplex PCR. The sample consists of hundreds of thousands of clones, approximately 89% of them appearing once. This receptor was identified in a woman aged 45 to 65 who had been exposed to COVID-19. The specimen was PBMCs or T cells enriched from blood (not recorded which).

The CDR3 sequence is CATSRDRGSSNYGYTF. Written as DNA, the CDR3 is TGTGCCACCAGCAGAGACAGGGGGTCCTCTAACTATGGCTACACCTTC. V is TRBV15 and J is TRBJ1-2; 7 bases fit TRBD1. Germline CDR1 is LNHNV and CDR2 is YYDKDF (reference sequence). The junction had 4 bases not matched to a gene; V was cut back by 0 bases and J by 0 bases. The CDR3 sequence is 16 residues long.